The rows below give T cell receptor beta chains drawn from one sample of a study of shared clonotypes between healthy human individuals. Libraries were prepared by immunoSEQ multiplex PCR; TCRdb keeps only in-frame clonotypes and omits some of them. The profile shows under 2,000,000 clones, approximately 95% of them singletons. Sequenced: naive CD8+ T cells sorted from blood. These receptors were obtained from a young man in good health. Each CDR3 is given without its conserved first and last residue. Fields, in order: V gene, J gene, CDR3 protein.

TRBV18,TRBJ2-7,ASSPVEADSYEQY
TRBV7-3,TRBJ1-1,ASSLVEESAEAF
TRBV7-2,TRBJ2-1,ASSITSGGNNEQF
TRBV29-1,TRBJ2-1,SVRTGISYNEQF
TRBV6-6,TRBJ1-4,ASSYPGGWEKLF
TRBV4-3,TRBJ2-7,ASSEQAGFSYEQY
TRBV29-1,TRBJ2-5,SVDRGRETQY
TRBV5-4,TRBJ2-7,ASSLDPETHEQY
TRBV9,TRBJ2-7,ASSAKGGGTYEQY
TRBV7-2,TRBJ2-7,ASSSWRADPYEQY
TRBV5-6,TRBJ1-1,ASSLGGGNTEAF
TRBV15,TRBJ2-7,ATSRGPGISGYEQY
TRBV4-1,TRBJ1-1,ASSQERVLNTEAF
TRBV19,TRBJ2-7,ASSVTGGYEQY
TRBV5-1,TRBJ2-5,ASSLLGTGGETQY
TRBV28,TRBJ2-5,ASSLGTGEQETQY
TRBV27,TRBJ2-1,ASSPTGTDEQF
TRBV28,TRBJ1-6,ASSPDSLLIYNSPLH
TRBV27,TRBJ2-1,ASSPLRDYNEQF
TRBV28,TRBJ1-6,ASSVDISGNSPLH
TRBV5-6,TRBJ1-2,ASSLTDRGNYGYT
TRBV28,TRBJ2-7,ASSLLLAGAAYEQY
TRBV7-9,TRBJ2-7,ASSLALYYEQY
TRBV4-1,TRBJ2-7,ASSQKGGAGSSYEQY
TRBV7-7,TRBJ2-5,QRGQLGAGKKRPTPSGTQY
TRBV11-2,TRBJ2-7,ASSLVGSSYEQY
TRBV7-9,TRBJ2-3,ASSDQLEDTQY
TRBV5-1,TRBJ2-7,ASSLSGQDTYEQY
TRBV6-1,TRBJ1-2,ASSEDGPSRASYGYT